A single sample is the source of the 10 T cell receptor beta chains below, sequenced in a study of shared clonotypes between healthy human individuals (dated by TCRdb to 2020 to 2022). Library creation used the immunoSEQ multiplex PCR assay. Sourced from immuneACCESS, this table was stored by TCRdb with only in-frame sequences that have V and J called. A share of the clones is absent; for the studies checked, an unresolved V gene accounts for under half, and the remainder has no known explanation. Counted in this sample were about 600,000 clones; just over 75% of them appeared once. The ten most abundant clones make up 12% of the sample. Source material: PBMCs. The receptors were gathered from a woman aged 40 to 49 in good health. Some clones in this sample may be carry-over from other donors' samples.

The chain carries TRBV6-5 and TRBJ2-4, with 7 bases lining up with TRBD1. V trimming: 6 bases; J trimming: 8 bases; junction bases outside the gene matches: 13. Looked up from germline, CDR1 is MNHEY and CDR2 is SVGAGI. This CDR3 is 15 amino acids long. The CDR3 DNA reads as TGTGCCAGCAGACTAGGGACAGCCGTTGGGGACATTCAGTACTTC. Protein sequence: CASRLGTAVGDIQYF.

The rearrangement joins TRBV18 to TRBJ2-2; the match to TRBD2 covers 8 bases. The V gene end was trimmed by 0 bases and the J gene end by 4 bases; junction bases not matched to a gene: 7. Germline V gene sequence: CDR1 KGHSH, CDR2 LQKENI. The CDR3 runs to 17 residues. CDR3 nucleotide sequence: TGTGCCAGCTCACCACCTGCACTAGCGGTCGGCACCGGGGAGCTGTTTTTT. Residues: CASSPPALAVGTGELFF.

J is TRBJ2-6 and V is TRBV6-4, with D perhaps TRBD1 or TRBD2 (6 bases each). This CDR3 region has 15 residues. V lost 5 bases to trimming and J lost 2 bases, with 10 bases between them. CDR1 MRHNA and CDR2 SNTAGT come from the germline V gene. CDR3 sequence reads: CASSQEGAGANVLTF. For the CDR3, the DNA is TGTGCCAGCAGTCAGGAGGGGGCTGGGGCCAACGTCCTGACTTTC.

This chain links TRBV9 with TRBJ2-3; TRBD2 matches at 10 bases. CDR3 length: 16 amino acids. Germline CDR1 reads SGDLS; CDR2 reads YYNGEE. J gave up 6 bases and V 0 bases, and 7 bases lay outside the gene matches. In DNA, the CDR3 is TGTGCCAGCAGCGTAGGACTAGCGGGCCGGGTGGATACGCAGTATTTT. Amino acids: CASSVGLAGRVDTQYF.

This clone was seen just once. The CDR3 DNA is TGCAGCGTTGAAGGAGGACACTACAATGAGCAGTTCTTC. Translation gives CSVEGGHYNEQFF. This chain links TRBV29-1 with TRBJ2-1; weak D call: TRBD1 (5 bases). The CDR3 is made up of 13 amino acids. Germline V gives CDR1 SQVTM, CDR2 ANQGSEA. With 1 base removed from V and 3 bases from J, the gap between germline ends came to 7 bases.

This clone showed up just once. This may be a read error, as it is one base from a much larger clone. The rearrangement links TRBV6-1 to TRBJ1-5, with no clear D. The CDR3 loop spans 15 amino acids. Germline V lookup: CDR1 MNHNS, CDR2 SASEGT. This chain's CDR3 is CASTALLGSNQPQRF. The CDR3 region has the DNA TGTGCCAGCACTGCCCTCCTGGGTTCGAATCAGCCCCAGCGTTTT.

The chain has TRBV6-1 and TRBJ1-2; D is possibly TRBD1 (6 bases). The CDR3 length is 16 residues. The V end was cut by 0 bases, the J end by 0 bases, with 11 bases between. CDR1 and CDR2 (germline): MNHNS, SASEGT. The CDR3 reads CASSEALTGANYGYTF. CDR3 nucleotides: TGTGCCAGCAGTGAAGCGTTGACAGGAGCTAACTATGGCTACACCTTC.

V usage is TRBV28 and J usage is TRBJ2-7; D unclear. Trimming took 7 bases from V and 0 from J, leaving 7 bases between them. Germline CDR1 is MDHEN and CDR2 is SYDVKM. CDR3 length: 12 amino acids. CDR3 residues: CASIDTSYEQYF. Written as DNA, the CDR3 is TGTGCCAGCATCGATACCTCCTACGAGCAGTACTTC.

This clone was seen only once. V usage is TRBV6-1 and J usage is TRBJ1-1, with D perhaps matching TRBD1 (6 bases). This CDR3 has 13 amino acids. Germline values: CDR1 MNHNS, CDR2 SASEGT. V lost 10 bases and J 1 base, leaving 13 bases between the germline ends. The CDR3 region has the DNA TGTGCCACTTCACTACAGGGGAACACTGAAGCTTTCTTT. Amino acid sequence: CATSLQGNTEAFF.

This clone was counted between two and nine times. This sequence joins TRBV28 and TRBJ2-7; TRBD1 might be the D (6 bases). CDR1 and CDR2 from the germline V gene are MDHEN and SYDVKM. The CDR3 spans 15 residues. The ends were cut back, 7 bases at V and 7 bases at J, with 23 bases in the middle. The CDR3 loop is CASTTSGAGAREQYF. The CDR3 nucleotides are TGTGCCAGCACCACCTCAGGGGCAGGGGCAAGGGAGCAGTACTTC. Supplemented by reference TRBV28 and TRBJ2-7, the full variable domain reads DVKVTQSSRYLVKRTGEKVFLECVQDMDHENMFWYRQDPGLGLRLIYFSYDVKMKEKGDIPEGYSVSREKKERFSLILESASTNQTSMYLCASTTSGAGAREQYFGPGTRLTVT.